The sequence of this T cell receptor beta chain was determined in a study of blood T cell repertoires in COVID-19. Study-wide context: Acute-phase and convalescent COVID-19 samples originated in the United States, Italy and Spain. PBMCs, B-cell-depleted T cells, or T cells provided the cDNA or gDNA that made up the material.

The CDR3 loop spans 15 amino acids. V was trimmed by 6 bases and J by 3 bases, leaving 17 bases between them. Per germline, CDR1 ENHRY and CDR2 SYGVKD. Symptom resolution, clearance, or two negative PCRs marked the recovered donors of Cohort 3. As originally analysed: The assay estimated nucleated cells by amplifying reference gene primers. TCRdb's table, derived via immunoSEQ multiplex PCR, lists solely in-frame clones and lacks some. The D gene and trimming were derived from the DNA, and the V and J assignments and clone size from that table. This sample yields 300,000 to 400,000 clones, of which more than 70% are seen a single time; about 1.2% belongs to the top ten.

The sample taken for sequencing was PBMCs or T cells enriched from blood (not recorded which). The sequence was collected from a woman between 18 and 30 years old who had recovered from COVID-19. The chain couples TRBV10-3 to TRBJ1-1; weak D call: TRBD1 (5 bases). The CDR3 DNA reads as TGTGCCATCAGCGCCCCCGCGGGGCACTACACTGAAGCTTTCTTT. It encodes CAISAPAGHYTEAFF.